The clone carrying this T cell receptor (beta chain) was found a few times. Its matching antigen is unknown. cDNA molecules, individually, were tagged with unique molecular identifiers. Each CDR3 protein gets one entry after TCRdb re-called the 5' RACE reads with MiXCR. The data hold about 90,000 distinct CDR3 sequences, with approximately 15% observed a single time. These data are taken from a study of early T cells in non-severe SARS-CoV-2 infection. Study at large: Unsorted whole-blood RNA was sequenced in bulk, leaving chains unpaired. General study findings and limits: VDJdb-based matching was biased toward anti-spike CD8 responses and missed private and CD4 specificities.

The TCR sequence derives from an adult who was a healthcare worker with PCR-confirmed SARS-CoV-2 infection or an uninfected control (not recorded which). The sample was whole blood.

The CDR3 spells CASGPMDSPNEKLFF. DNA for the CDR3: TGTGCCAGCGGCCCCATGGACAGTCCTAATGAAAAACTGTTTTTT. The chain employs TRBV7-2 and TRBJ1-4; a weak D match, TRBD1 (6 bases). The germline V gene encodes CDR1 SGHTA and CDR2 FQGNSA. The CDR3 runs to 15 residues. Trimming shortened V by 8 bases and J by 3 bases, and 16 bases separated the two germline ends.